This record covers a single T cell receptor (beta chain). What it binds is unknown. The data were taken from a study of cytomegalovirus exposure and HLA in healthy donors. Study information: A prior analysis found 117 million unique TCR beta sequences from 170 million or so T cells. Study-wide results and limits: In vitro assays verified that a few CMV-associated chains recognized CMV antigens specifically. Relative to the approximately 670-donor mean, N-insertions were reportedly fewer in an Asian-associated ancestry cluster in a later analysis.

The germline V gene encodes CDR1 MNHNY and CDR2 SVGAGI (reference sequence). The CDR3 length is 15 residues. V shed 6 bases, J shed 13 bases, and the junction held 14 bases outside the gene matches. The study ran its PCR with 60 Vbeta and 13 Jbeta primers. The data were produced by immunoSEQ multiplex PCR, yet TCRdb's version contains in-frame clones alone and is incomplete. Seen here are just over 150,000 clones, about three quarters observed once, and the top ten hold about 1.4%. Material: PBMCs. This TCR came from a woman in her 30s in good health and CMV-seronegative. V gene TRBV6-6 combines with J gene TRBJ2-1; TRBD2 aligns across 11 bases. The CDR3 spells CASSLTLAGGLGQFF. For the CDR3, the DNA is TGTGCCAGCAGCCTGACCCTAGCGGGGGGCCTAGGTCAGTTCTTC.